This TCR beta chain was captured by sequencing in a study of shared clonotypes between healthy human individuals. Germline loops: CDR1 MDHEN, CDR2 SYDVKM. The V gene lost 7 bases and the J gene lost 3 bases, with 15 bases spanning the gap. The CDR3 totals 14 residues. Here immunoSEQ multiplex PCR was the method, and the copy in TCRdb shows in-frame clones only, minus some. Of approximately 2.3 million clones listed, roughly 93% are singletons. The source is a man between 18 and 35 years old in good health. Some clones in this sample may be carry-over from other donors' samples. The sample was naive CD4+ T cells from PBMCs. Subset defined: CD45RA+ positively selected. V gene TRBV28 combines with J gene TRBJ1-2, with D possibly matching TRBD1 (6 bases). CDR3 DNA: TGTGCCAGCACCCAAGGGGGGGGCTACTATGGCTACACCTTC. This codes for CASTQGGGYYGYTF.